The T cell receptor (beta chain) described here comes from a study of T cells in Graves' hyperthyroidism and ophthalmopathy. With regard to this clonotype: Its antigen is not known. A read error may be the cause here, since a much bigger clone is one base away.

The study defined stable Graves' hyperthyroidism as no ophthalmopathy progression within 18 months. The CDR3 extends over 16 amino acids. Germline CDR1 and CDR2: SGHTA and FQGTGA. Study observations and caveats: Most thyroid clonotypes expanded above 0.001 were also detected in blood. Ophthalmopathy could be told apart from stable hyperthyroidism with a 13 V-J model.

Researchers took RNA transcripts and amplified the TCR beta CDR3 regions from them. First-round RT-PCR targeting the TCR CDR3 was performed with the HTBI primer set. TCRdb re-analysed the multiplex PCR reads in MiXCR, keeping a single row per CDR3 protein. The sample contains almost 600,000 distinct CDR3 sequences, around 42% of which appear only once. The receptor comes from a young woman with Graves' hyperthyroidism. Sequencing was carried out using peripheral blood or thyroid tissue (not recorded which). V gene TRBV7-3 combines with J gene TRBJ2-7, with D possibly TRBD1 on 5 matching bases. The CDR3, as DNA: TGCGCCAGCAGCCACTCCACAGGCAAAGGGCCCTACGAGCAGTACGTC. This codes for CASSHSTGKGPYEQYV.